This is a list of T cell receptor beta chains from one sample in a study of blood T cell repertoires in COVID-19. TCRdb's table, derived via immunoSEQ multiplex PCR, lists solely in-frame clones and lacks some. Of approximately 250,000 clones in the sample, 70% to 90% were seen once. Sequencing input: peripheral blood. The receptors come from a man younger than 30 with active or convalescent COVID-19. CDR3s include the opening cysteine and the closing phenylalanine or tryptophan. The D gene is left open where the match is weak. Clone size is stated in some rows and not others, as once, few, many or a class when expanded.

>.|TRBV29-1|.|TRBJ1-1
CSVEDLYSAEAFF
TGCAGCGTTGAAGATCTTTATAGCGCTGAAGCTTTCTTT
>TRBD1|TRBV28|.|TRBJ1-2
CASTGQDYGYTF
TGTGCCAGCACGGGACAGGACTATGGCTACACCTTC
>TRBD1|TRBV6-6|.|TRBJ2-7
CASGWTGNREQYF
TGTGCCAGCGGCTGGACAGGTAACAGAGAGCAGTACTTC
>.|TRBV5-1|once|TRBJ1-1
CASSLASEAFF
TGCGCCAGCAGCTTGGCCTCTGAAGCTTTCTTT
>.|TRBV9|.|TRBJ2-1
CASSVQPLPGDEQFF
TGTGCCAGCAGCGTACAGCCCCTCCCCGGGGATGAGCAGTTCTTC
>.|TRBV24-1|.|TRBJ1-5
CATNGALGGPQHF
TGTGCCACCAATGGAGCCCTAGGGGGGCCCCAGCATTTT
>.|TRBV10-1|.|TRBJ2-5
CASSESLGVETQYF
TGCGCCAGCAGTGAGTCCCTCGGGGTTGAGACCCAGTACTTC
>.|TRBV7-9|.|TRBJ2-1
CASSLDRSHAGNEQFF
TGTGCCAGCAGCTTAGACAGGTCCCATGCAGGCAATGAGCAGTTCTTC
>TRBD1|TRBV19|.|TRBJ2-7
CASGQGATGWYEQYF
TGTGCCAGCGGACAGGGGGCGACGGGTTGGTACGAGCAGTACTTC
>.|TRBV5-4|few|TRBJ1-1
CASTQGPQGKTREAFF
TGTGCCAGCACCCAAGGCCCACAGGGAAAGACTCGTGAAGCTTTCTTT
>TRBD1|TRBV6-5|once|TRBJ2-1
CASSPGQGNNEQFF
TGTGCCAGCAGTCCGGGACAGGGGAACAATGAGCAGTTCTTC
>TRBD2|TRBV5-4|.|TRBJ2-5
CASRPLAGGGETQYF
TGTGCCAGCAGGCCGTTAGCGGGAGGTGGTGAGACCCAGTACTTC
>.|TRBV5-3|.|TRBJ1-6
CARSYYWGNNSPLHF
TGTGCCAGAAGCTATTATTGGGGCAATAATTCACCCCTCCACTTT
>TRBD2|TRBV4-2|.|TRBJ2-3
CASSQGGGTVFITDTQYF
TGTGCCAGCAGCCAAGGGGGGGGGACCGTCTTTATCACAGATACGCAGTATTTT
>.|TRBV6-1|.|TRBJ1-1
CASSEASGRAFF
TGTGCCAGCAGTGAAGCGTCAGGGAGGGCTTTCTTT
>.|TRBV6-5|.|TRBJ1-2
CASSYSIKHHYGYTF
TGTGCCAGCAGTTACTCGATAAAACATCACTATGGCTACACCTTC
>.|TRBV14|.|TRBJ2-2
CASSQANTGELFF
TGTGCCAGCAGCCAAGCAAACACCGGGGAGCTGTTTTTT
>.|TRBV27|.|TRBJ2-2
CASSLQGTGELFF
TGTGCCAGCAGTTTACAGGGAACCGGGGAGCTGTTTTTT
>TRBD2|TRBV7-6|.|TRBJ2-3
CASSLAGGPSDTQYF
TGTGCCAGCAGCCTAGCGGGAGGGCCTTCAGATACGCAGTATTTT
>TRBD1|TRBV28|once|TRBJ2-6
CASSWAGTGLGANVLTF
TGTGCCAGCAGTTGGGCCGGGACAGGGCTTGGGGCCAACGTCCTGACTTTC
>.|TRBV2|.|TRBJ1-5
CASRDNSNQPQHF
TGTGCCAGCAGGGACAATAGCAATCAGCCCCAGCATTTT
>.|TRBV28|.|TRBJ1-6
CASSRNRLSYNSPLHF
TGTGCCAGCAGCCGAAATAGACTCTCCTATAATTCACCCCTCCACTTT
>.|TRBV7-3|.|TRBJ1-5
CASSLQVNQPQHF
TGTGCCAGCAGCTTGCAGGTCAATCAGCCCCAGCATTTT
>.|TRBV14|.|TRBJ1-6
CASSLGVEAPLHF
TGTGCCAGCAGCTTAGGGGTCGAGGCACCCCTCCACTTT
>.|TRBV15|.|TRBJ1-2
CATSSLETGPGGYTF
TGTGCCACCAGCAGCCTAGAAACAGGGCCGGGTGGCTACACCTTC
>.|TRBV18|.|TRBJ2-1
CASSSQTSLPYNEQFF
TGTGCCAGCTCATCCCAGACTAGTCTCCCCTACAATGAGCAGTTCTTC
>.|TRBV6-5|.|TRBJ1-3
CASSRSSGNTIYF
TGTGCCAGCAGTAGGAGCTCTGGAAACACCATATATTTT
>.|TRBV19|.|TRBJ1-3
CASSNPRLGNTIYF
TGTGCCAGTAGTAACCCGAGGCTTGGAAACACCATATATTTT
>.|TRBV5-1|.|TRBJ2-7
CASSLVTGGSYEQYF
TGCGCCAGCAGCTTGGTAACCGGGGGTAGTTACGAGCAGTACTTC
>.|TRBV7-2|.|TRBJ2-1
CASSESGDYNEQFF
TGTGCCAGCAGCGAGTCCGGGGACTACAATGAGCAGTTCTTC
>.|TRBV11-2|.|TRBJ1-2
CASSLGAGTNYGYTF
TGTGCCAGCAGCTTAGGGGCAGGGACTAACTATGGCTACACCTTC
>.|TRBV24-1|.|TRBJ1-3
CATSGSGGSGNTIYF
TGTGCCACCAGTGGTTCCGGGGGGTCTGGAAACACCATATATTTT
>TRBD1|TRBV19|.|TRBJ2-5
CASSIAGGQGAALPFQETQYF
TGTGCCAGTAGTATAGCGGGGGGACAGGGAGCCGCCCTGCCATTTCAAGAGACCCAGTACTTC
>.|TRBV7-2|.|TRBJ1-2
CASSLQSNYGYTF
TGTGCCAGCAGCTTACAGTCTAACTATGGCTACACCTTC
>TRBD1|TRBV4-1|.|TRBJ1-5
CASSQGTGGLGQPQHF
TGCGCCAGCAGCCAAGGGACAGGGGGGTTGGGGCAGCCCCAGCATTTT
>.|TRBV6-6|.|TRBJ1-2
CASSYPGGYTF
TGTGCCAGCAGTTACCCAGGAGGCTACACCTTC
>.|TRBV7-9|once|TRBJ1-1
CASSSDSRAFTEAFF
TGTGCCAGCAGCTCCGACAGCCGAGCGTTCACTGAAGCTTTCTTT
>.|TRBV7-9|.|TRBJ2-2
CASSLLRGGTGELFF
TGTGCCAGCAGCTTATTACGCGGAGGCACCGGGGAGCTGTTTTTT
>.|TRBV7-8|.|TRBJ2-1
CASSPRGAGGGNEQFF
TGTGCCAGCAGCCCACGGGGGGCGGGTGGGGGAAATGAGCAGTTCTTC
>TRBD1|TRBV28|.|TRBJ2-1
CASSLLGQGREQFF
TGTGCCAGCAGTTTGTTGGGACAGGGACGCGAGCAGTTCTTC
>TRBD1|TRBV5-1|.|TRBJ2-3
CASSTGQGAPDTQYF
TGCGCCAGCAGCACGGGACAGGGGGCCCCAGATACGCAGTATTTT
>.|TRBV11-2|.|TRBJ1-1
CASSSADRGNTEAFF
TGTGCCAGCAGCTCGGCGGACCGGGGGAACACTGAAGCTTTCTTT
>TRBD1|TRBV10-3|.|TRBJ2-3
CAISEGTGGTDTQYF
TGTGCCATCAGTGAGGGGACAGGCGGGACAGATACGCAGTATTTT
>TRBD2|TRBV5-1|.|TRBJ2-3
CASSIQAGVLDTQYF
TGCGCCAGCAGCATCCAAGCGGGGGTCCTCGATACGCAGTATTTT
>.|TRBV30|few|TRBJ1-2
CAWSTGTAPYGYTF
TGTGCCTGGAGTACCGGGACTGCTCCCTATGGCTACACCTTC
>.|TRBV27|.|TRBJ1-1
CASSFGPTGTEAFF
TGTGCCAGCAGTTTTGGGCCGACCGGCACTGAAGCTTTCTTT
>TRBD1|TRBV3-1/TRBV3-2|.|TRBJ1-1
CASSQEDREAFF
TGTGCCAGCAGCCAGGAGGACAGGGAAGCTTTCTTT
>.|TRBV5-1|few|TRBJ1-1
CASSQTENTEAFF
TGCGCCAGCAGCCAGACAGAAAACACTGAAGCTTTCTTT
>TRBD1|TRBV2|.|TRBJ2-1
CASSRTGGYEQFF
TGTGCCAGCAGTCGGACAGGGGGCTATGAGCAGTTCTTC
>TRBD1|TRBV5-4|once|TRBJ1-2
CASSLDRPGQGGHGYTF
TGTGCCAGCAGCCTTGATCGTCCGGGACAGGGTGGTCATGGCTACACCTTC